This TCR beta chain stems from a study of shared clonotypes between healthy human individuals. Comment on this clone: No antigen is known for it.

Naive CD8 populations comprised CD45RO-negative cells positively selected for CCR7, excluding terminally differentiated effector memory CD45RA+ cells. This CDR3 contains 16 residues. The V gene lost 6 bases and the J gene lost 0 bases, with 14 bases spanning the gap. Germline V gene data show CDR1 as SNHLY and CDR2 as FYNNEI. Regarding the study as a whole: Since donors were few, the genetic and exposure-history diversity represented was limited.

Sequencing was performed with immunoSEQ multiplex PCR; in TCRdb, only in-frame clones are kept and a portion is missing. The data contain about 2,200,000 clones, about 92% of them singletons. The chain combines TRBV2 with TRBJ1-4, with D hard to call. The TCR was taken from a man aged 18 to 29 in good health. Some clones in this sample may be carry-over from other donors' samples. Material: naive CD8+ T cells from PBMCs. The CDR3 DNA follows: TGTGCCAGCAGCGGTGTAGGTCTTGCAACTAATGAAAAACTGTTTTTT. It yields the protein CASSGVGLATNEKLFF.